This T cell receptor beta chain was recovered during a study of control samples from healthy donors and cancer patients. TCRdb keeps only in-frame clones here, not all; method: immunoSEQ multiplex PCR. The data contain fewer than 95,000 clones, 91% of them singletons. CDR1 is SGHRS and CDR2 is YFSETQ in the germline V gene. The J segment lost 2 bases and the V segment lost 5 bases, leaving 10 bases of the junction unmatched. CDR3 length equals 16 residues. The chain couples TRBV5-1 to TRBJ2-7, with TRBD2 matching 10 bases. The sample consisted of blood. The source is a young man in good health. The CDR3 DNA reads TGCGCCAGCAGACCTACTAGCGGGACGGCTCCCTACGAGCAGTACTTC. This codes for CASRPTSGTAPYEQYF.